This T cell receptor (beta chain) was profiled in a study of blood T cell repertoires in COVID-19. About the research overall: The origin of the acute and convalescent COVID-19 samples was the United States, Italy and Spain. Sources were T cells, B-cell-depleted T cells, or PBMCs; the material itself was cDNA or gDNA.

How the authors handled the data: From reference gene primer amplification, estimates of nucleated cell counts were derived. This table comes from immunoSEQ multiplex PCR, and its TCRdb copy is limited to in-frame clones, with some not included. That table supplies the V and J calls and clone size; D and trimming were determined from the DNA. The table has around 120,000 clones, 85% to 90% seen once. The CDR3 contains 13 residues. V lost 6 bases and J 6 bases, leaving 12 bases between the germline ends. The germline V gene has CDR1 MNHEY and CDR2 SVGAGI. This receptor was obtained from a woman older than 75 with acute or convalescent COVID-19. This chain links TRBV6-5 with TRBJ2-1; maybe TRBD2 (5 bases). Sequencing was done on a sample of peripheral blood. CDR3 region: CASRGGQRNEQFF. CDR3 coding DNA: TGTGCCAGCAGGGGCGGGCAGCGCAATGAGCAGTTCTTC.